These T cell receptor beta chains were read from a single sample in a study of T cells in Graves' hyperthyroidism and ophthalmopathy. MiXCR, run by TCRdb on the multiplex PCR reads, gives a single entry per CDR3 protein. The data contain hundreds of thousands of distinct CDR3 sequences, 35% to 45% of them singletons. Sequences were obtained from blood. These receptors were taken from a man between 18 and 29 years old with Graves' hyperthyroidism. The conserved cysteine and the conserved F or W are not part of the CDR3 here.

TRBV4-2	ASIGQPQH
TRBV4-1	ASSQVDRVYGETQY
TRBV19	ATRSGRDTGELF
TRBV15	ATSRGQGNEKLF
TRBV29-1	SVTQGQIYEQY
TRBV10-1	ASSRDQGEKLF
TRBV19	ASTETWDRGHEQY
TRBV13	ATQLRGGYNSPLH
TRBV11-2	ASSLQGVPEAF
TRBV6-5	ASSTGIRQPQH
TRBV7-9	ASSLFGQGAQETQY
TRBV20-1	SARGDGNNYGYT
TRBV20-1	SARPLLAQGARSGYT
TRBV2	ASSVDSGAQPQH
TRBV6-6	ASTSGIEAF
TRBV15	ATRPPERSNEKLF
TRBV29-1	SVGGDTQY
TRBV3-1	ASSAQGGYGYT
TRBV2	ASRAGEDTEAF
TRBV4-1	ASSQEQVTEAF
TRBV5-4	ASSSGGELAGVRELF
TRBV7-8	ASSRNGPGYTGELF
TRBV15	ATSRGLAGGHGTQY
TRBV6-5	ASSPQGRGETQY
TRBV20-1	SASLGAGSPLH
TRBV29-1	SVTGVNTGELF
TRBV5-5	ASSWGGGTATEAF
TRBV7-2	ASRMGQGGTEKLF
TRBV6-6	ASSPPALSSYEQY
TRBV2	ASSFRTSGTGQETQY
TRBV6-4	ASSRQGVLNQPQH
TRBV29-1	SVVGTQETQY
TRBV7-2	ASSRQGRTEAF
TRBV7-9	ASSQEDRGFDSPLH
TRBV2	ARSSGGRETQY
TRBV7-2	ASSPVFGETQY
TRBV29-1	SSYGSSYEQY
TRBV29-1	SANRATNTEAF
TRBV6-1	ASSGRTGSMGNTIY
TRBV7-9	ASSLVPGDSGANVLT
TRBV20-1	SAFSRGSIGELF
TRBV5-1	ASSLGQRNTGELF
TRBV25-1	ASSRFGQQNTGELF
TRBV5-1	ASGRGGPYEH
TRBV20-1	SARAKGAVGLVQH
TRBV15	ATSSTPSNEKLF
TRBV2	ASSSPIDTEAF
TRBV6-5	AGSSGHNYGYT
TRBV2	AVPSRVDTDTQY
TRBV3-1	ASSQEGGPSEQY
TRBV19	ASSIRTNQETQY
TRBV5-1	ASSSNQGDTEAF
TRBV20-1	SANSGQMNTEAF
TRBV3-1	ASSQLAGEAYEQY
TRBV29-1	SFQGSRRNEAF
TRBV29-1	SAGQGKETQY
TRBV5-1	ASNIGTGTPGELF
TRBV7-2	ASSSKGGRSY
TRBV19	ASSIGRDQPQH
TRBV3-1	ASSQEIAEKLF